This record concerns one T cell receptor beta chain sequence. Its target antigen remains unknown. Base-call qualities are not available, and no considerably larger clone is one nucleotide away. The sample is drawn from a study of blood T cell repertoires in COVID-19 (TCRdb year 2020). With respect to the entire study: The collaborator samples originated in the United States, Italy and Spain and spanned the acute and convalescent phases of COVID-19. The sample metadata nearly always contained a de-identified subject ID, COVID-19 status, age in years and sex. The prospective study material was composed of cDNA or gDNA derived from T cells, B-cell-depleted T cells, or PBMCs. The samples were drawn from two sources: the first 160 participants of the ongoing ImmuneRACE study, and approximately 1,300 subjects contributed by 6 global collaborators. Deeply sampled blood TCRbeta repertoires from subjects exposed to, actively infected with, or recovered from COVID-19 were included in the dataset. The repertoires were released in a freely available public database intended as a resource for research on the immune response to SARS-CoV-2. Where available, HLA class I and class II types were taken from metadata supplied by the sample provider and were not determined by assay-based typing.

The CDR3 sequence holds 13 residues, the cysteine and phenylalanine included. Of the read, only the CDR3 DNA is kept; its 39 bases are in frame from base 1. The trim is 3 bases for V and 2 bases for J, with a gap of 9 bases between the germline ends. At one collaborating source in Seattle, patients were enrolled during active infection and were followed longitudinally through the course of disease. The collaborating institutions used their own protocols to collect whole blood in K2EDTA tubes. For TCRbeta analysis, collaborator samples were shipped as frozen whole blood, as isolated PBMCs, or as DNA extracted from either sample type. What the authors observed across the whole study: Clinical and demographic metadata were provided uncurated, with the amount varying by source and participant.

TCRbeta CDR3 regions were amplified from genomic DNA by means of the immunoSEQ Assay, a bias-controlled multiplex PCR. For the original study's pipeline: The number of nucleated cells in each sample was estimated from the amplification of reference gene primers within the assay. To quantify the absolute abundance of each unique TCRbeta CDR3 rearrangement, sequence reads were collapsed and filtered. Productive Simpson clonality was computed per sample as the square root of Simpson's diversity index over productive rearrangements. What TCRdb holds here is the immuneACCESS table cut down to in-frame rearrangements. Part of the clones is not present; checked against another copy, under half of the missing clones reflect an unresolved V gene, and the others are unexplained. That table is the source of V, J and clone size, and D and trimming were worked out from the DNA. Counted in this sample were about 420,000 clones; about 87% of them appeared once. The ten largest clones take up 0.8% to 0.9% of the sample.

The receptor was derived from a man between 18 and 29 years old with COVID-19, enrolled during active disease. The chain joins TRBV5-3 to TRBJ2-7, with no D gene named confidently. TRBV5-3 is reported as an ORF; its role is uncertain. The sequenced material came from peripheral blood. The CDR3 reads CARSSLKTYEQYF. In nucleotides, the sequence is TGTGCCAGAAGCTCACTGAAAACCTACGAGCAGTACTTC.